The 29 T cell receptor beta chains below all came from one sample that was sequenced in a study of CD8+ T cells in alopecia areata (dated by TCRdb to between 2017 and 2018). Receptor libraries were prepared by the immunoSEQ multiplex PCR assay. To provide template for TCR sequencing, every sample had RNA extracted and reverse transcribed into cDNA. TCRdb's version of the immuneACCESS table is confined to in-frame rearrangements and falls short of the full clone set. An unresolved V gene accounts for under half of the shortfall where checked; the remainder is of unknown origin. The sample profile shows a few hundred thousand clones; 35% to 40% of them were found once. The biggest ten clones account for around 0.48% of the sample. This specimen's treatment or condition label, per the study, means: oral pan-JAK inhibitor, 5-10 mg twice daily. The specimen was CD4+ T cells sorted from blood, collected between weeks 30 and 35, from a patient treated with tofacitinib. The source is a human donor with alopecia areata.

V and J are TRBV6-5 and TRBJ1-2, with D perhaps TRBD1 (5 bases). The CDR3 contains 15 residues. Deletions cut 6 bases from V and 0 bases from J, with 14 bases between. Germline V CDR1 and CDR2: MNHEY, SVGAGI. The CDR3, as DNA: TGTGCCAGCAGCCGCGGGGCCGTAACTAACTATGGCTACACCTTC. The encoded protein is CASSRGAVTNYGYTF.

In nucleotides, the CDR3 is TGTGCCTGGAGGGACAGGGGGAACTATGGCTACACCTTC. It codes for CAWRDRGNYGYTF. J is TRBJ1-2 and V is TRBV30; 10 bases align to TRBD1. Germline CDR1 reads GTSNPN; CDR2 reads SVGIG (reference sequence). With 3 bases clipped from V and 2 bases from J, the junction kept 0 bases outside the gene matches. The CDR3 is 13 amino acids.

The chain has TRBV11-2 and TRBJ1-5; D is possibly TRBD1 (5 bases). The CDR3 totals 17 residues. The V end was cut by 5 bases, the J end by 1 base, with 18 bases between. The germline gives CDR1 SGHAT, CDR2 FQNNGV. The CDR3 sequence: CASSDTIGGRSNQPQHF. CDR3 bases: TGTGCCAGCAGCGACACTATCGGGGGAAGGAGCAATCAGCCCCAGCATTTT.

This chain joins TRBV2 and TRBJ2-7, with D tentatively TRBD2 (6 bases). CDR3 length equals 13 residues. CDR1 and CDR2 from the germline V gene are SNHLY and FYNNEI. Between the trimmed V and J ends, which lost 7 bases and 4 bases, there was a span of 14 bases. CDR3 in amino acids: CASTTSGDYEQYF. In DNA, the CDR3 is TGTGCCAGCACCACGTCGGGGGATTACGAGCAGTACTTC.

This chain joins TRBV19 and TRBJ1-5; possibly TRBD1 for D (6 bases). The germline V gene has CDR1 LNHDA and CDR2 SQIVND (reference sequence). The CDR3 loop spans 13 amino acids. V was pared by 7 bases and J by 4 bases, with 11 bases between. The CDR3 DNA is TGTGCCAGTAATCAGGGGCCGAATCAGCCCCAGCATTTT. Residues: CASNQGPNQPQHF.

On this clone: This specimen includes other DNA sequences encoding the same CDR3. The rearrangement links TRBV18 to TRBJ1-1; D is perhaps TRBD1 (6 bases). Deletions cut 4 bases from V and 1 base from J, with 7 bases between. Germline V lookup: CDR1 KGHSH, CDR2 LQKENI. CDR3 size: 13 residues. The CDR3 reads CASSRGQNTEAFF. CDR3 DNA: TGTGCCAGCTCACGGGGACAGAACACTGAAGCTTTCTTT. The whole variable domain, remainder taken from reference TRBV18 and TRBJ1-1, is NAGVMQNPRHLVRRRGQEARLRCSPMKGHSHVYWYRQLPEEGLKFMVYLQKENIIDESGMPKERFSAEFPKEGPSILRIQQVVRGDSAAYFCASSRGQNTEAFFGQGTRLTVV.

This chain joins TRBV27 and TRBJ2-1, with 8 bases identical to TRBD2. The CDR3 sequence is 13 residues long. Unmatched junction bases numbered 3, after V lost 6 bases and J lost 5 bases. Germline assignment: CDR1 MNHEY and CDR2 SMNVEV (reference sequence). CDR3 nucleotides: TGTGCCAGCAGGCGACTAGCGAACAATGAGCAGTTCTTC. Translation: CASRRLANNEQFF.

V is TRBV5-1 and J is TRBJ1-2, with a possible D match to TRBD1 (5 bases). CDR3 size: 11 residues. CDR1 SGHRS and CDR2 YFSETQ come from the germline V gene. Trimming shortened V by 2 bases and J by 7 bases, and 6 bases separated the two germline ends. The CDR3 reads CASSFGGGYTF. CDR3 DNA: TGCGCCAGCAGCTTTGGGGGTGGCTACACCTTC.

CDR3 bases: TGTGCCTGGAGTGTAGAGGGGAGTGGGAAGACCCAGTACTTC. As protein: CAWSVEGSGKTQYF. The V and J genes are TRBV30 and TRBJ2-5; D is possibly TRBD1 or TRBD2 (5 bases each). The CDR3 extends over 14 amino acids. V was trimmed by 0 bases and J by 6 bases, leaving 14 bases between them. Germline V gene data show CDR1 as GTSNPN and CDR2 as SVGIG (reference sequence).

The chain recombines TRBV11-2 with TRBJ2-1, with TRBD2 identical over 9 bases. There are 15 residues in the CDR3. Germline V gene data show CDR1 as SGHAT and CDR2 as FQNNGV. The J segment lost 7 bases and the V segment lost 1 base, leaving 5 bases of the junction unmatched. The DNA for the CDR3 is TGTGCCAGCAGCTTAGGCCTAGCGGGAAGAAATGAGCAGTTCTTC. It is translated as CASSLGLAGRNEQFF.

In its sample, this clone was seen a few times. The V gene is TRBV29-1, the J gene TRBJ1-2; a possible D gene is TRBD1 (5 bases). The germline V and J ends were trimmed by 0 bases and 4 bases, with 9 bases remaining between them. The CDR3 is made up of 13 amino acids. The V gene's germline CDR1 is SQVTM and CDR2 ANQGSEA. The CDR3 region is CSVEDTGGYGYTF. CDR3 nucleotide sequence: TGCAGCGTTGAAGACACGGGGGGCTATGGCTACACCTTC. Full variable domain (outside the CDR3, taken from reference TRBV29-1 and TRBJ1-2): SAVISQKPSRDICQRGTSLTIQCQVDSQVTMMFWYRQQPGQSLTLIATANQGSEATYESGFVIDKFPISRPNLTFSTLTVSNMSPEDSSIYLCSVEDTGGYGYTFGSGTRLTVV.

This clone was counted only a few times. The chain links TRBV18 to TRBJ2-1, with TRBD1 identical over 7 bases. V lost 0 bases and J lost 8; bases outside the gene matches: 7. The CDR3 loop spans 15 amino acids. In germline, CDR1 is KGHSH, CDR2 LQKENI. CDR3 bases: TGTGCCAGCTCACCACCGGGTCCAGGGGGAGATGAGCAGTTCTTC. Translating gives CASSPPGPGGDEQFF.

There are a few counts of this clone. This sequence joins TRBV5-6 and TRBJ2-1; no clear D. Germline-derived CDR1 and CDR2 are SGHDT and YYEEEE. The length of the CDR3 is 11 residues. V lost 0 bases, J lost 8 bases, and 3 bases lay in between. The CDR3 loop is CASSLGHEQFF. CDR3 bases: TGTGCCAGCAGCTTGGGTCATGAGCAGTTCTTC.

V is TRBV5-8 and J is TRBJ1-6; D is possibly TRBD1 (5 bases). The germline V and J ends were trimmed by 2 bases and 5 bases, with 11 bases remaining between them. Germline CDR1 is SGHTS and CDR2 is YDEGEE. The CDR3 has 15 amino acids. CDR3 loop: CASSFRSGHNSPLHF. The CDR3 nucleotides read TGTGCCAGCAGCTTTCGGTCAGGGCATAATTCACCCCTCCACTTT.

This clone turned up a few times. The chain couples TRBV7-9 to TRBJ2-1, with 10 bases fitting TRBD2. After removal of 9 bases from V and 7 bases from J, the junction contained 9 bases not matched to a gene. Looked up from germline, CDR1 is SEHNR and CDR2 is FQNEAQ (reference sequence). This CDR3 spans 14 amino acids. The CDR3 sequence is CARTSGNIENEQFF. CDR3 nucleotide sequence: TGTGCCAGAACTAGCGGGAACATAGAGAATGAGCAGTTCTTC.

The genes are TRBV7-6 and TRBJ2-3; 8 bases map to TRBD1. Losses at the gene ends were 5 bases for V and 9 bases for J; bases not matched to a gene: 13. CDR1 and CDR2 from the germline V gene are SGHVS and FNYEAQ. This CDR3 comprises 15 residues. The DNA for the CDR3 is TGTGCCAGCAGCACCCGACAGGGGCCCATGCAGACGCAGTATTTT. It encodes CASSTRQGPMQTQYF. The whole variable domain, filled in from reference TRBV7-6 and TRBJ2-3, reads GAGVSQSPRYKVTKRGQDVALRCDPISGHVSLYWYRQALGQGPEFLTYFNYEAQQDKSGLPNDRFSAERPEGSISTLTIQRTEQRDSAMYRCASSTRQGPMQTQYFGPGTRLTVL.

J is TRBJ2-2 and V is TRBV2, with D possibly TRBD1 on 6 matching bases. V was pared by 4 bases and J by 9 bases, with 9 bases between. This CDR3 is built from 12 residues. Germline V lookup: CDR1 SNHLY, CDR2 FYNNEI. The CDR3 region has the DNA TGTGCCAGCAGTGGACAGGCCCGGGAGCTGTTTTTT. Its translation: CASSGQARELFF. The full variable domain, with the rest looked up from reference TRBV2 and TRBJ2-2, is EPEVTQTPSHQVTQMGQEVILRCVPISNHLYFYWYRQILGQKVEFLVSFYNNEISEKSEIFDDQFSVERPDGSNFTLKIRSTKLEDSAMYFCASSGQARELFFGEGSRLTVL.

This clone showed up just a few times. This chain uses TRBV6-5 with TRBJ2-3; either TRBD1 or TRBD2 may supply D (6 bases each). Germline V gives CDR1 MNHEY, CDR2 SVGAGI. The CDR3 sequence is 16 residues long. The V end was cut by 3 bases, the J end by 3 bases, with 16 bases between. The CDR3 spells CASSYGGGGPTDTQYF. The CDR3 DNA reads TGTGCCAGCAGTTATGGTGGTGGGGGGCCTACAGATACGCAGTATTTT.

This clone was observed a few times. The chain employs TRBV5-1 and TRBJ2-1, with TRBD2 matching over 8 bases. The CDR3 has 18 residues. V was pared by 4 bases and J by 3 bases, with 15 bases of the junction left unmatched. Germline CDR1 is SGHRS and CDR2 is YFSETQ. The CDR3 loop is CASSPGLGGGGGYNEQFF. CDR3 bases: TGCGCCAGCAGCCCGGGACTAGGAGGAGGCGGGGGCTACAATGAGCAGTTCTTC.

The CDR3 coding sequence is TGTGCCAGCAGCGTACACAGAAATGGCTACACCTTC. Its protein product is CASSVHRNGYTF. The chain joins TRBV9 to TRBJ1-2; unclear D gene. The CDR3 has 12 residues. CDR1 is SGDLS, CDR2 YYNGEE, per germline. The V end was cut by 1 base, the J end by 6 bases, with 7 bases between.

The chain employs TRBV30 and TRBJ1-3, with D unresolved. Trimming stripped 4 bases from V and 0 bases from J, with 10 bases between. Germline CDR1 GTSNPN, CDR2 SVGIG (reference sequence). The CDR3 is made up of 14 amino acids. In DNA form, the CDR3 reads TGTGCCTGGACCTGGGCAGCCTCTGGAAACACCATATATTTT. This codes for CAWTWAASGNTIYF.

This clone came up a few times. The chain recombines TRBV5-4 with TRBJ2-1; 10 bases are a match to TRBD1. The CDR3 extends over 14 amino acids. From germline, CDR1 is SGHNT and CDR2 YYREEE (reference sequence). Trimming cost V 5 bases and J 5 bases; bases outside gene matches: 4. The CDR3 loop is CASRLGTGDNEQFF. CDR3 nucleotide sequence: TGTGCCAGCAGACTCGGGACAGGGGACAATGAGCAGTTCTTC.

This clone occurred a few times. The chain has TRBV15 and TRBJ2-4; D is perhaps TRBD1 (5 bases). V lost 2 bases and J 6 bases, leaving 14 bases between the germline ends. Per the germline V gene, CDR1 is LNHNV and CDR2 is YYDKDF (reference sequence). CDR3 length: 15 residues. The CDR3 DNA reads TGTGCCACCAGCAGACCAGGGTCCGGTGGAAACATTCAGTACTTC. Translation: CATSRPGSGGNIQYF. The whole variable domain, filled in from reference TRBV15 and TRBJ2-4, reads DAMVIQNPRYQVTQFGKPVTLSCSQTLNHNVMYWYQQKSSQAPKLLFHYYDKDFNNEADTPDNFQSRRPNTSFCFLDIRSPGLGDTAMYLCATSRPGSGGNIQYFGAGTRLSVL.

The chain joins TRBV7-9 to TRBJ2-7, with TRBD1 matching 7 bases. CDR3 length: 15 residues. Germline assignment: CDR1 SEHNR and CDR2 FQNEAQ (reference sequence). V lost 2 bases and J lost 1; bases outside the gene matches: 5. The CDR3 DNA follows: TGTGCCAGCAGCTTACGACAGGGCCTATCCTACGAGCAGTACTTC. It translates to CASSLRQGLSYEQYF.

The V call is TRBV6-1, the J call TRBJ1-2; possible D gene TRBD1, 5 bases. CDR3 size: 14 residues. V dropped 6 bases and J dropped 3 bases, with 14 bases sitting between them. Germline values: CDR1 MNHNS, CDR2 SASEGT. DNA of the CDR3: TGTGCCAGCAGCCACGCCGGCAGGGACTATGGCTACACCTTC. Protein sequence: CASSHAGRDYGYTF.

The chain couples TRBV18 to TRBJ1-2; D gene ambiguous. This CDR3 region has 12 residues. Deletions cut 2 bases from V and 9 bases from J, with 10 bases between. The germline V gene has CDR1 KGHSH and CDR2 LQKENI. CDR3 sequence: CASSPGEPRYTF. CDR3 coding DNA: TGTGCCAGCTCACCAGGGGAGCCGCGCTACACCTTC.

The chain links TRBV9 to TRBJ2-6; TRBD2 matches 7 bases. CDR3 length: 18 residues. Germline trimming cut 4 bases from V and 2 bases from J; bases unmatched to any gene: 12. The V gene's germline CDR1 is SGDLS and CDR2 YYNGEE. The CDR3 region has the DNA TGTGCCAGCAGCACCAGTTCGGGGGGTATCGCTGGGGCCAACGTCCTGACTTTC. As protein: CASSTSSGGIAGANVLTF.

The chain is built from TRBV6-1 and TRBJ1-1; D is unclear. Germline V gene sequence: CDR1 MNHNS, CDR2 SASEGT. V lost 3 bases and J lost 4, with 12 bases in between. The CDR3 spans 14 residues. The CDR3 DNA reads TGTGCCAGCAGTGAGAGGTCTAGAGGCACTGAAGCTTTCTTT. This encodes CASSERSRGTEAFF.

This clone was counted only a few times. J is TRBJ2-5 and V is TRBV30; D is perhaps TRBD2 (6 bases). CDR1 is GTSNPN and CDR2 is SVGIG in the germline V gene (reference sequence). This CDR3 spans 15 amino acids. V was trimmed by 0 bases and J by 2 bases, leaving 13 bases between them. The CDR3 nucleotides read TGTGCCTGGAGTGTATATAGCGGAGTACAAGAGACCCAGTACTTC. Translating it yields CAWSVYSGVQETQYF.